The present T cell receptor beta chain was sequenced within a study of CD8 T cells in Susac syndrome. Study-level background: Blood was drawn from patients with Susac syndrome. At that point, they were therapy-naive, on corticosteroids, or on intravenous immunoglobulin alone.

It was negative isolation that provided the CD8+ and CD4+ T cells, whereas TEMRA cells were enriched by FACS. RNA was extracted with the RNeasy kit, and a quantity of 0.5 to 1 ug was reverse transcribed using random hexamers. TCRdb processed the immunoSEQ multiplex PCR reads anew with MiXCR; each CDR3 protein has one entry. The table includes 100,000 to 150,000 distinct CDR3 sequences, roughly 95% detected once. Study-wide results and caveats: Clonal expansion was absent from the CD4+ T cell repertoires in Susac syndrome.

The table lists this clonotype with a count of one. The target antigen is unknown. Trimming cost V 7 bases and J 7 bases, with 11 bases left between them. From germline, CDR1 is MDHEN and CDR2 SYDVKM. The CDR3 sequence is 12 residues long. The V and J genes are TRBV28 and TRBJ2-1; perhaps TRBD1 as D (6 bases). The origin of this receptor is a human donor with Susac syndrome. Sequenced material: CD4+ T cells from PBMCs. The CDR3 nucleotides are TGTGCCAGCACCGACAGGTCTAATGAGCAGTTCTTC. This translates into CASTDRSNEQFF.